The source of this TCR beta chain is a study of shared clonotypes between healthy human individuals (dated by TCRdb to 2018 to 2020). The study in broad terms: A couple of women and three men aged 18 to 49 years were included in the cohort. For each donor, CD4 naive and CD4 memory were each run on three plates, CD8 naive on two plates, and CD8 memory on one plate. To estimate repertoire size and how much clonotype sharing occurs between individuals, the study deeply sequenced the blood TCR repertoires of several healthy adults. To increase sequencing depth and limit assay-specific biases, TCR repertoire library preparation and sequencing were carried out by different laboratories using diverse techniques. Each donor's leukapheresis produced roughly between about 0.9 and 9.5 billion PBMCs.

Donors were healthy HIV-negative adults with no recently reported acute infections or vaccinations. Every donor was a Caucasian adult living in Nashville, Tennessee, USA. CD4+ T cells were enriched by magnetic negative selection, after which naive cells were positively selected on CD45RA and the negative fraction was taken as the memory subset. Blood was obtained by leukapheresis, after which PBMCs were separated by Ficoll-Histopaque density gradient centrifugation and cryopreserved in liquid nitrogen vapor phase. Purity and quantity of every magnetically sorted T cell population were checked by analytical flow cytometry. Each sorted fraction had its genomic DNA isolated and then quantified by UV absorbance on a Nanodrop 2000c. Study-level results and caveats: Clonotypes shared by all four sorted-subset donors showed higher generation probabilities than non-shared clonotypes. When several donors were compared, the shared fraction of clonotypes was about 5% for naive CD4, 3.5% for naive CD8, 2% to 2.5% for memory CD4, and around 0.37% for memory CD8. Even with the large sequencing depth, rarefaction of the sorted-subset datasets indicated that sequencing was incomplete. Because the study included a small number of donors, the genetic and exposure-history diversity represented was limited. Sampling was restricted to blood, and TCR repertoires in tissue are likely to differ from TCR repertoires in blood. Estimated clonotype richness was generally larger for naive than for memory subsets. Based on pairwise subsampling, the degree of clonotype sharing among donors was expected to be affected by sequencing depth.

TCR CDR3 regions were amplified from genomic DNA by multiplex PCR using the deep immunoSEQ assay. For each cell subset, the extracted genomic DNA was distributed evenly across all wells of several immunoSEQ 96-well plates, and each plate served as one replicate. For sorted subsets, about 200 ng genomic DNA, equal to some 28,000 T cell genomes, was loaded into each replicate PCR. Purified libraries were measured with a Qubit 3.0 fluorometer, size-checked on a Bioanalyzer 2100, and measured again with the KAPA Library Quantification kit. Each immunoSEQ 96-well plate was sequenced on its own single-read 150-cycle Illumina NextSeq 550 flow cell. From the authors' description of their analysis: The immunoSEQ output contained only junctional sequences without quality scores, so filtering could not match that applied to full-length reads. To assign V/J genes and CDR3, sequences were annotated using PyIR, a Python wrapper for IgBLAST v1.9, with IMGT germline references. Reads were filtered out if the reads had weak V/J assignments (E-value above 1e-6), no CDR3, stop codons, out-of-frame junctions, or ambiguous translated residues. A V3J clonotype was defined by an identical inferred V gene, J gene, and CDR3 amino acid sequence. The percentage overlap between two repertoires was calculated by dividing the number of shared unique clonotypes by the size of the smaller repertoire. Three approaches were used to assess repertoire richness: RTK rarefaction, the Chao1 estimator, and Recon v2.1 estimates of unobserved clonotypes. Generation probabilities for all TCRbeta clonotypes obtained by the gDNA method from a handful of donors were computed using OLGA. Imported from immuneACCESS, the table was reduced by TCRdb to in-frame sequences with V and J called. These copies leave out some clones; in studies compared against another copy, an unresolved V gene accounts for under half, and the cause of the remainder is not known. The D gene and trimming were derived from the DNA, and the V and J assignments and clone size from that table. Counted in this sample were about 1 million clones; around 74% of them appeared once. 1.4% to 1.5% of the sample belongs to the ten largest clones.

Trimmed from V: 3 bases; trimmed from J: 3 bases; junction bases lacking a gene match: 15. The CDR3 goes from the cysteine to the phenylalanine over 18 residues. Only the CDR3 region is kept as DNA, spanning 54 bases read in frame from base 1. The CDR1 and CDR2 encoded by the germline V gene (reference sequence) are SGHNT and YYREEE. Details on this clone: Its antigen remains undetermined. The sample holds no much larger clone one base away, and base qualities are not on file.

Sequencing was performed on memory CD4+ T cells sorted from blood. Read against the paper, the sample's cell subset or site label means: CD45RA-negative fraction. The chain employs TRBV5-4 and TRBJ1-1, with TRBD1 identical over 9 junction bases. This TCR derives from a man in his late teens or twenties in good health. The encoded CDR3 is CASSSAGRGQGVDTEAFF. The nucleotides are TGTGCCAGCAGCTCCGCTGGCCGGGGACAGGGAGTCGACACTGAAGCTTTCTTT.